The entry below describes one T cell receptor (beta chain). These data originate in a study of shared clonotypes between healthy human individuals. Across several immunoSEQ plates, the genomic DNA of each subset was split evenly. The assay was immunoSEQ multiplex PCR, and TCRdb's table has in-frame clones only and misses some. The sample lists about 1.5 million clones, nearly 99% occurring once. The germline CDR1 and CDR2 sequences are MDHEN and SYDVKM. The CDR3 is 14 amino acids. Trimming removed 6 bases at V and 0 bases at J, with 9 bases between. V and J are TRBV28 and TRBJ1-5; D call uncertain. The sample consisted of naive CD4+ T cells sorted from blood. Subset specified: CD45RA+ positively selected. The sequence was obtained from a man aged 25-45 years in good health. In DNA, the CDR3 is TGTGCCAGCAGCGGGGAAAGTAGCAATCAGCCCCAGCATTTT. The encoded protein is CASSGESSNQPQHF.